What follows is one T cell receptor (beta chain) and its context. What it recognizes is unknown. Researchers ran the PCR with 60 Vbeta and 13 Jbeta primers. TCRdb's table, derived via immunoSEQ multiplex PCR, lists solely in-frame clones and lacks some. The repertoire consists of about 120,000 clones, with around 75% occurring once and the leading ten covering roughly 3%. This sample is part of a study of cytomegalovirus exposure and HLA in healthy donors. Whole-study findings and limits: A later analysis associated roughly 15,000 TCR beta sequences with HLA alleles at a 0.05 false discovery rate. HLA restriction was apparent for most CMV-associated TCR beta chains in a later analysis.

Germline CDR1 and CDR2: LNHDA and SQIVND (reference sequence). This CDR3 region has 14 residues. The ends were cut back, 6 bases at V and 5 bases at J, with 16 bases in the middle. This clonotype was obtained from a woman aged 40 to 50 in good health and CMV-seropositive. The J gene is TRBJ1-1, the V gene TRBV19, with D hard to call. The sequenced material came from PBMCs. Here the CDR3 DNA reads TGTGCCAGTAGGCGGGGAGAGGGTGGAACTGAAGCTTTCTTT. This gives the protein CASRRGEGGTEAFF.